The entry below describes one T cell receptor beta chain. As yet, its antigen is unknown. The entry originates in a study of T cells expressing NK-cell markers. Across the study: All TCR beta repertoires analysed originated from sorted CD3+CD56+NKG2C+, CD3+CD56+NKG2C- and CD3+CD56-NKG2C+ T cells. The study's findings and limits: The HCMV specificity of the expanded NKG2C+ T cell clones stayed unresolved. Dominant NKG2C+ clonotypes were found to form roughly 1.0-7.0% of CD8+ T cells in over five donors. A handful of donors showed these clonotypes also leading the CD3+CD56-NKG2C+ fraction.

TCRdb re-analyzed the 5' RACE reads; it lists each CDR3 protein once, without DNA. Here the sample table reports some 390,000 distinct CDR3 sequences. The CDR3 consists of 13 residues. Germline V gives CDR1 MNHEY, CDR2 SVGAGI. Sequenced sample: blood T cells: a sorted CD56 or NKG2C T cell subset, CD4+ or CD8+ T cells, or bulk PBMC T cells (not recorded which). The rearrangement joins TRBV6-5 to TRBJ2-1; TCRdb reports TRBD2, a call that lacks DNA to check it against. This clonotype was obtained from a woman aged 45-60 years in good health. This CDR3 is CASGGGLAAEQFF.